The 12 T cell receptor beta chains given below trace back to one sample, sequenced in a study of CD8 T cells in ankylosing spondylitis. TCRdb ran MiXCR on the 5' RACE reads and lists one entry per CDR3 protein. The profile shows fewer than 80,000 distinct CDR3 sequences, less than 6% of them singletons. The sample consisted of blood, either unsorted or a sorted T cell fraction (not recorded which). These receptor sequences come from a male donor with ankylosing spondylitis or in good health (not recorded which).

This clonotype was seen many times. This rearrangement joins TRBV4-1 to TRBJ2-7; 9 bases align to TRBD1. Germline lookup yields CDR1 MGHRA and CDR2 YSYEKL. This CDR3 contains 15 residues. After removal of 1 base from V and 5 bases from J, the junction contained 6 bases not matched to a gene. CDR3 nucleotides: TGCGCCAGCAGCCAAGTCGGGACAGGGATCGACGAGCAGTACTTC. Translated, it gives CASSQVGTGIDEQYF.

This clonotype was recorded at least ten times. This sequence joins TRBV28 and TRBJ2-3; D possibly corresponds to TRBD2 (6 bases). V was trimmed by 7 bases and J by 1 base, leaving 12 bases between them. Per germline, CDR1 MDHEN and CDR2 SYDVKM. The length of the CDR3 is 14 residues. CDR3 coding DNA: TGTGCCAGCACCCCCACGGGGGGCACAGATACGCAGTATTTT. Protein: CASTPTGGTDTQYF.

This clonotype was seen many times. V is TRBV5-8 and J is TRBJ2-1, with D hard to call. Germline V gives CDR1 SGHTS, CDR2 YDEGEE. CDR3 length: 15 amino acids. Trimming stripped 1 base from V and 6 bases from J, with 14 bases between. CDR3 in DNA: TGTGCCAGCAGCTTGCCTGGCAAGTACGGCAATGAGCAGTTCTTC. Protein product: CASSLPGKYGNEQFF. Combining the CDR3 with reference TRBV5-8 and TRBJ2-1 gives the whole variable domain EAGVTQSPTHLIKTRGQQATLRCSPISGHTSVYWYQQALGLGLQFLLWYDEGEERNRGNFPPRFSGRQFPNYSSELNVNALELEDSALYLCASSLPGKYGNEQFFGPGTRLTVL.

This clonotype was picked up many times. Here the CDR3 reads CASSPPAGTGDNEKLFF. In DNA form, the CDR3 reads TGTGCCAGCTCACCACCGGCCGGGACAGGGGATAATGAAAAACTGTTTTTT. This chain connects TRBV18 to TRBJ1-4, with TRBD1 matching over 10 bases. The V segment lost 0 bases and the J segment 4 bases; nucleotides outside the gene matches: 5. The CDR3 runs to 17 residues. The V gene's germline CDR1 is KGHSH and CDR2 LQKENI.

In this sample, this clonotype turned up many times. CDR3 coding DNA: TGTGCCAGCAGCCCAAGCCGGACTAGCGGGGGTCTCTACAATGAGCAGTTCTTC. Protein sequence: CASSPSRTSGGLYNEQFF. The chain is built from TRBV11-2 and TRBJ2-1; 13 positions match TRBD2. Germline-derived CDR1 and CDR2 are SGHAT and FQNNGV. This CDR3 is built from 18 residues. V shed 5 bases, J shed 3 bases, and the junction held 10 bases outside the gene matches.

This sequence joins TRBV18 and TRBJ2-5; D may be TRBD1 (5 bases). Germline CDR1 KGHSH, CDR2 LQKENI. The ends were cut back, 3 bases at V and 4 bases at J, with 12 bases in the middle. This CDR3 has 14 amino acids. CDR3 in amino acids: CASSPLGQSETQYF. The CDR3 region has the DNA TGTGCCAGCTCACCCTTGGGGCAGTCAGAGACCCAGTACTTC. Full variable domain (outside the CDR3, taken from reference TRBV18 and TRBJ2-5): NAGVMQNPRHLVRRRGQEARLRCSPMKGHSHVYWYRQLPEEGLKFMVYLQKENIIDESGMPKERFSAEFPKEGPSILRIQQVVRGDSAAYFCASSPLGQSETQYFGPGTRLLVL.

This clonotype was counted ten times or more. The V and J genes are TRBV2 and TRBJ1-2; D gene unclear. Deletions cut 8 bases from V and 2 bases from J, with 6 bases between. Germline V gene lookup returns CDR1 SNHLY and CDR2 FYNNEI. The CDR3 consists of 11 residues. This CDR3 is CASPGNYGYTF. DNA of the CDR3: TGTGCCAGCCCCGGGAACTATGGCTACACCTTC.

This clonotype was recorded many times. J is TRBJ1-1 and V is TRBV12-3 or TRBV12-4; no clear D gene. The V end was cut by 3 bases, the J end by 3 bases, with 8 bases between. The CDR3 extends over 13 amino acids. Written as DNA, the CDR3 is TGTGCCAGCAGTTTTGTGGCAGACACTGAAGCTTTCTTT. Translated: CASSFVADTEAFF.

This clonotype was detected ten times or more. V is TRBV28 and J is TRBJ1-4, with D unclear. The germline gives CDR1 MDHEN, CDR2 SYDVKM. This CDR3 is built from 15 residues. Between the trimmed V and J ends, which lost 5 bases and 0 bases, there was a span of 10 bases. CDR3 protein: CASSHPLTTNEKLFF. The CDR3 DNA follows: TGTGCCAGCAGTCACCCGCTTACAACTAATGAAAAACTGTTTTTT.

This clonotype was detected many times. The rearrangement links TRBV18 to TRBJ1-1, with TRBD1 matching over 10 bases. This CDR3 has 15 amino acids. Germline V lookup: CDR1 KGHSH, CDR2 LQKENI. V shed 3 bases, J shed 5 bases, and the junction held 6 bases outside the gene matches. The CDR3 nucleotides are TGTGCCAGCTCACCCCAGGACAGGGGGAGGACTGAAGCTTTCTTT. It translates to CASSPQDRGRTEAFF. Full variable domain (remainder filled in from reference TRBV18 and TRBJ1-1): NAGVMQNPRHLVRRRGQEARLRCSPMKGHSHVYWYRQLPEEGLKFMVYLQKENIIDESGMPKERFSAEFPKEGPSILRIQQVVRGDSAAYFCASSPQDRGRTEAFFGQGTRLTVV.

This chain uses TRBV28 with TRBJ2-5, with TRBD2 matching over 11 bases. Germline trimming cut 4 bases from V and 1 base from J; bases unmatched to any gene: 5. The CDR3 is 16 residues long. CDR1 is MDHEN and CDR2 is SYDVKM in the germline V gene. The CDR3 DNA is TGTGCCAGCAGTTCCCTTGGGACTAGCGGCCAAGAGACCCAGTACTTC. Amino acids: CASSSLGTSGQETQYF.

This clonotype was observed at least ten times. The chain has TRBV28 and TRBJ1-2; 7 bases fit TRBD1. The CDR3 loop spans 13 amino acids. Losses at the gene ends were 6 bases for V and 6 bases for J; bases not matched to a gene: 7. Germline V CDR1 and CDR2: MDHEN, SYDVKM. The DNA of the CDR3 is TGTGCCAGCAGCCCTGGACAGGTTAATGGCTACACCTTC. It is translated as CASSPGQVNGYTF.